Listed below are T cell receptor beta chains from one sample, sequenced in a study of beta chain features in type 1 diabetes. Sequencing used immunoSEQ multiplex PCR; TCRdb keeps in-frame clones, though not all of them. The data show 50,000 to 55,000 clones, under 75% seen once. Sequencing was carried out using stem cell memory CD4+ T cells from blood. These receptors were collected from a woman in her twenties or thirties with type 1 diabetes. Both conserved end residues are part of each CDR3. Fields, in order: clone size, V gene, J gene, D gene, CDR3 protein, CDR3 DNA. D genes are given only for firm matches. Expanded clones are given a class, and other clones once, few, many or no size at all.

.	TRBV7-8	TRBJ2-3	TRBD2	CASSRGTSGNTDTQYF	TGTGCCAGCAGCAGGGGGACTAGCGGAAACACAGATACGCAGTATTTT
.	TRBV30	TRBJ1-2	TRBD1	CASRTGFYGYTF	TGTGCCTCCCGGACAGGGTTCTATGGCTACACCTTC
once	TRBV18	TRBJ1-2	.	CASSPTTGGVEGYTF	TGTGCCAGCTCACCCACCACCGGAGGGGTAGAAGGCTACACCTTC
.	TRBV29-1	TRBJ2-5	TRBD1	CSGRDRGWGAQYF	TGCAGCGGTCGGGACAGGGGGTGGGGGGCCCAGTACTTC
.	TRBV13	TRBJ1-6	TRBD1	CASSLVPGGTSPLHF	TGTGCCAGCAGCTTAGTACCAGGGGGCACTTCACCCCTCCACTTT
.	TRBV5-6	TRBJ2-7	TRBD1	CASSLGQGSYEQYF	TGTGCCAGCAGCTTGGGACAGGGAAGCTACGAGCAGTACTTC
.	TRBV5-1	TRBJ2-3	TRBD1	CASSRTGGSSADTQYF	TGCGCCAGCAGTCGGACAGGGGGCTCTTCAGCAGATACGCAGTATTTT
few	TRBV23-1	TRBJ1-2	TRBD1	CASSQQGDRGLLGYTF	TGCGCCAGCAGTCAACAGGGGGACAGGGGGCTTTTAGGCTACACCTTC
.	TRBV7-9	TRBJ2-7	TRBD2	CASSLSLAGENYEQYF	TGTGCCAGCAGCTTATCCCTAGCGGGAGAAAACTACGAGCAGTACTTC
.	TRBV2	TRBJ2-3	TRBD1	CASRWTGGTDTQYF	TGTGCCAGCAGATGGACAGGGGGCACAGATACGCAGTATTTT
few	TRBV5-6	TRBJ1-1	.	CASSLTPEGAEAFF	TGTGCCAGCAGCCTGACTCCCGAGGGGGCTGAAGCTTTCTTT
once	TRBV18	TRBJ1-1	.	CASSPNQGGTEAFF	TGTGCCAGCTCACCAAACCAGGGAGGCACTGAAGCTTTCTTT
.	TRBV9	TRBJ2-1	.	CASSVVSGGDNEQFF	TGTGCCAGCAGCGTAGTCAGCGGAGGGGACAATGAGCAGTTCTTC
.	TRBV19	TRBJ2-1	.	CASSIRDEQFF	TGTGCCAGTAGTATCAGGGATGAGCAGTTCTTC
few	TRBV5-1	TRBJ2-7	TRBD2	CASSLDTGGNYEQYF	TGCGCCAGCAGCTTGGATACGGGAGGAAACTACGAGCAGTACTTC
.	TRBV27	TRBJ1-2	.	CASSLRGYGYTF	TGTGCCAGCAGTTTAAGGGGATATGGCTACACCTTC
.	TRBV2	TRBJ2-5	TRBD1	CASSQDRGQETQYF	TGTGCCAGCAGCCAGGACAGGGGCCAAGAGACCCAGTACTTC
.	TRBV4-1	TRBJ1-5	.	CASSIEGIQPQHF	TGCGCCAGCAGCATCGAGGGCATTCAGCCCCAGCATTTT
.	TRBV6-6	TRBJ2-5	TRBD1	CASSLTTGEKTQYF	TGTGCCAGCAGTCTAACAACAGGGGAAAAGACCCAGTACTTC